Shown below are 28 T cell receptor beta chains from a single sample sequenced in a study of blood T cell repertoires in COVID-19. Profiled with immunoSEQ multiplex PCR; TCRdb holds only in-frame clones, not every one. The sample gives approximately 99,000 clones, roughly 86% of which show up once; over 10% is in the top ten. What was sequenced was peripheral blood. The origin of the receptors is an older woman in a cohort sampled during active or convalescent COVID-19.

The J gene is TRBJ1-5, the V gene TRBV6-5; no reliable D call. Between the trimmed V and J ends, which lost 7 bases and 0 bases, there was a span of 10 bases. CDR1 is MNHEY and CDR2 is SVGAGI in the germline V gene. The CDR3 contains 14 residues. The CDR3 DNA reads TGTGCCAGCACGACAATACATAGCAATCAGCCCCAGCATTTT. It is translated as CASTTIHSNQPQHF.

The chain links TRBV5-1 to TRBJ1-2, with D possibly being TRBD1 (5 bases). CDR1 SGHRS and CDR2 YFSETQ come from the germline V gene. The CDR3 extends over 15 amino acids. Trimming shortened V by 0 bases and J by 4 bases, and 13 bases separated the two germline ends. This CDR3 reads CASSLEGPVIYGYTF. The CDR3 bases are TGCGCCAGCAGCTTGGAGGGGCCGGTCATCTATGGCTACACCTTC.

V and J are TRBV3-1 (or the pseudogene TRBV3-2) and TRBJ2-7; the D gene is possibly TRBD2 (5 bases). CDR1 LGHDT and CDR2 YNNKEL come from the germline V gene (reference sequence). The CDR3 contains 16 residues. Trimming cost V 5 bases and J 6 bases, with 23 bases left between them. The CDR3 protein is CASSSNFLAGSSEQYF. CDR3 bases: TGTGCCAGCAGCTCGAACTTCCTAGCAGGATCCAGCGAGCAGTACTTC.

This clone was seen a few times. This CDR3 reads CASSPHSTGIFGYTF. The CDR3 DNA reads TGTGCCAGCAGCCCGCACTCGACAGGGATATTTGGCTACACCTTC. The chain recombines TRBV7-2 with TRBJ1-2, with 7 nucleotides matching TRBD1. This CDR3 has 15 residues. Trimming removed 5 bases from V and 7 bases from J; junction bases left unmatched: 13. In germline, CDR1 is SGHTA, CDR2 FQGNSA. The complete variable domain, with remaining parts taken from reference TRBV7-2 and TRBJ1-2, reads GAGVSQSPSNKVTEKGKDVELRCDPISGHTALYWYRQSLGQGLEFLIYFQGNSAPDKSGLPSDRFSAERTGGSVSTLTIQRTQQEDSAVYLCASSPHSTGIFGYTFGSGTRLTVV.

The V gene is TRBV20-1, the J gene TRBJ2-7; 11 bases align to TRBD1. Germline V CDR1 and CDR2: DFQATT, SNEGSKA (reference sequence). J was trimmed by 7 bases and V by 3 bases; bases with no gene match: 8. The CDR3 is 14 residues long. In DNA, the CDR3 is TGCAGTGCTAGTCCCGGACAGGGGGCGGGAGAGCAGTACTTC. Translation: CSASPGQGAGEQYF.

V and J are TRBV28 and TRBJ1-3; D not certain. V was clipped by 9 bases and J by 0 bases, with 12 bases between them. Germline V CDR1 and CDR2: MDHEN, SYDVKM. The CDR3 length is 14 residues. CDR3 DNA sequence: TGTGCCAGTGCGACGGGATCCTCTGGAAACACCATATATTTT. Translation: CASATGSSGNTIYF.

The chain uses TRBV6-5 and TRBJ2-5, with D possibly TRBD1 on 5 matching bases. Germline CDR1 MNHEY, CDR2 SVGAGI. This CDR3 is 14 amino acids long. Trimming removed 7 bases at V and 5 bases at J, with 17 bases between. The CDR3 bases are TGTGCCAGCACTCCCAGGGTGGTATTTGAGACCCAGTACTTC. This encodes CASTPRVVFETQYF.

V is TRBV9 and J is TRBJ1-1, with D uncertain. The V end lost 3 bases, the J end lost 3 bases, and 12 bases lay between the germline ends. The germline V gene has CDR1 SGDLS and CDR2 YYNGEE. The CDR3 has 14 amino acids. The CDR3 sequence: CASSGTGWDTEAFF. CDR3 bases: TGTGCCAGCAGCGGAACGGGGTGGGACACTGAAGCTTTCTTT.

This chain connects TRBV5-1 to TRBJ2-5; TRBD2 matches 11 bases. Germline V gene data show CDR1 as SGHRS and CDR2 as YFSETQ. The CDR3 has 14 amino acids. Trimming took 5 bases from V and 5 from J; bases not matched to a gene: 5. The CDR3 DNA reads TGCGCCAGCAGTCCTAGCGGGAGGAGGGAGACCCAGTACTTC. It encodes CASSPSGRRETQYF.

The chain is built from TRBV29-1 and TRBJ1-6; D call uncertain. CDR1 and CDR2 (germline): SQVTM, ANQGSEA. Deletions cut 4 bases from V and 7 bases from J, with 14 bases between. The CDR3 is 14 residues long. The CDR3 DNA reads TGCAGCGTTGCTACGGGTGACCCGAATTCACCCCTCCACTTT. This translates into CSVATGDPNSPLHF.

V usage is TRBV3-1 (or the pseudogene TRBV3-2) and J usage is TRBJ2-7, with 9 bases fitting TRBD1. This CDR3 has 13 residues. With 8 bases clipped from V and 6 bases from J, the junction kept 8 bases outside the gene matches. Germline V lookup: CDR1 LGHDT, CDR2 YNNKEL (reference sequence). CDR3 nucleotides: TGTGCCAGCTATGGGGGACAGGGCGGCGAGCAGTACTTC. Amino acids: CASYGGQGGEQYF.

This rearrangement joins TRBV19 to TRBJ2-3; D is uncertain. The CDR3 sequence is 14 residues long. The V end was cut by 8 bases, the J end by 0 bases, with 12 bases between. Germline lookup yields CDR1 LNHDA and CDR2 SQIVND (reference sequence). The CDR3 bases are TGTGCCAGTGCGGAAACGGCTAGCACAGATACGCAGTATTTT. Translation: CASAETASTDTQYF.

A single count supports this clone. This chain links TRBV2 with TRBJ2-7; 8 bases map to TRBD1. V lost 3 bases, J lost 13 bases, and 8 bases stayed unmatched. The CDR3 length is 12 residues. In germline, CDR1 is SNHLY, CDR2 FYNNEI. The CDR3 region is CASSELRQGKYF. CDR3 DNA sequence: TGTGCCAGCAGTGAGCTAAGACAGGGGAAATACTTC.

The chain joins TRBV7-2 to TRBJ2-1; 7 bases align to TRBD2. This CDR3 has 15 amino acids. V lost 5 bases to trimming and J lost 4 bases; unmatched junction nucleotides: 8. Germline assignment: CDR1 SGHTA and CDR2 FQGNSA. Here the CDR3 DNA reads TGTGCCAGCAGCCCCGGGGTAGCGGGTTACAATGAGCAGTTCTTC. Translated, it gives CASSPGVAGYNEQFF.

The rearrangement links TRBV11-2 to TRBJ2-7, with 7 bases matching TRBD1. CDR1 is SGHAT and CDR2 is FQNNGV in the germline V gene. The CDR3 totals 14 residues. Unmatched junction bases numbered 7, after V lost 3 bases and J lost 5 bases. As DNA, the CDR3 is TGTGCCAGCAGCTTGTCAGGGGGATTCGACGAGCAGTACTTC. Residues: CASSLSGGFDEQYF. Using reference TRBV11-2 and TRBJ2-7 for the parts outside the CDR3, the full variable domain is EAGVAQSPRYKIIEKRQSVAFWCNPISGHATLYWYQQILGQGPKLLIQFQNNGVVDDSQLPKDRFSAERLKGVDSTLKIQPAKLEDSAVYLCASSLSGGFDEQYFGPGTRLTVT.

V and J are TRBV19 and TRBJ1-4, with D perhaps matching TRBD1 (6 bases). The germline V gene encodes CDR1 LNHDA and CDR2 SQIVND (reference sequence). The CDR3 extends over 15 amino acids. V lost 7 bases and J lost 3, with 15 bases in between. CDR3 nucleotides: TGTGCCAGTAACTGGGGGGGGCCCTCTAATGAAAAACTGTTTTTT. Translated: CASNWGGPSNEKLFF.

This clone showed up just once. The genes are TRBV27 and TRBJ2-6; 11 bases fit TRBD1. This CDR3 is built from 18 residues. J gave up 0 bases and V 6 bases, and 7 bases lay outside the gene matches. From germline, CDR1 is MNHEY and CDR2 SMNVEV (reference sequence). The DNA for the CDR3 is TGTGCCAGCAGGAAGGACAGGGGGCTTACCTCTGGGGCCAACGTCCTGACTTTC. Translated: CASRKDRGLTSGANVLTF.

The chain carries TRBV3-1 (or the pseudogene TRBV3-2) and TRBJ1-4; TRBD1 aligns across 9 bases. Germline V gives CDR1 LGHDT, CDR2 YNNKEL (reference sequence). The CDR3 consists of 15 residues. V trimming: 7 bases; J trimming: 5 bases; junction bases outside the gene matches: 8. The CDR3 coding sequence is TGTGCCAGCACCGGGGGCGGGACAGGGAATGAAAAACTGTTTTTT. This encodes CASTGGGTGNEKLFF.

The V and J genes are TRBV5-4 and TRBJ1-2, with 7 bases aligning to TRBD1. J gave up 7 bases and V 3 bases, and 9 bases lay outside the gene matches. CDR3 length equals 14 residues. Germline V gene lookup returns CDR1 SGHNT and CDR2 YYREEE (reference sequence). CDR3 loop: CASSYPTGSGGYTF. In nucleotides, the CDR3 is TGTGCCAGCAGCTACCCGACAGGGTCTGGTGGCTACACCTTC.

V is TRBV11-2 and J is TRBJ1-4; D ambiguous. Per germline, CDR1 SGHAT and CDR2 FQNNGV. The V end lost 1 base, the J end lost 0 bases, and 9 bases lay between the germline ends. The CDR3 contains 16 residues. The CDR3 DNA reads TGTGCCAGCAGCTTAGTTGGTAGAACAACTAATGAAAAACTGTTTTTT. Amino acid sequence: CASSLVGRTTNEKLFF.

J is TRBJ2-1 and V is TRBV5-1; D ambiguous. This CDR3 region has 14 residues. Germline V lookup: CDR1 SGHRS, CDR2 YFSETQ. Trimming removed 0 bases at V and 10 bases at J, with 14 bases between. The CDR3 DNA follows: TGCGCCAGCAGCTTGGCCACTACCGTGGAAGAGCAGTTCTTC. This translates into CASSLATTVEEQFF.

V and J are TRBV7-9 and TRBJ2-3; 8 bases line up with TRBD2. Germline V gene sequence: CDR1 SEHNR, CDR2 FQNEAQ (reference sequence). Trimming cost V 3 bases and J 2 bases; bases outside gene matches: 4. There are 15 residues in the CDR3. CDR3: CASSLSGSYTDTQYF. The CDR3 bases are TGTGCCAGCAGCTTGAGCGGGAGTTACACAGATACGCAGTATTTT.

This clone showed up just once. This sequence joins TRBV5-4 and TRBJ2-2; 11 bases align to TRBD2. CDR1 SGHNT and CDR2 YYREEE come from the germline V gene (reference sequence). The trim removed 1 base at V and 5 bases at J, leaving 7 bases unmatched. This CDR3 is built from 17 residues. This chain's CDR3 is CASSLWTGTSGTGELFF. For the CDR3, the DNA is TGTGCCAGCAGCTTGTGGACGGGGACTAGCGGAACCGGGGAGCTGTTTTTT.

V and J are TRBV2 and TRBJ2-3; a weak D match, TRBD2 (5 bases). Deletions cut 4 bases from V and 14 bases from J, with 19 bases between. CDR3 length: 13 amino acids. The germline CDR1 and CDR2 sequences are SNHLY and FYNNEI. CDR3 in DNA: TGTGCCAGCAGTGTTGGGGAGCGCACCACCGGGTATTTT. Translation: CASSVGERTTGYF. The full variable domain, its missing parts supplied by reference TRBV2 and TRBJ2-3, is EPEVTQTPSHQVTQMGQEVILRCVPISNHLYFYWYRQILGQKVEFLVSFYNNEISEKSEIFDDQFSVERPDGSNFTLKIRSTKLEDSAMYFCASSVGERTTGYFGPGTRLTVL.

The gene calls are TRBV2 and TRBJ2-5; 13 bases are shared with TRBD2. Germline CDR1 is SNHLY and CDR2 is FYNNEI. The CDR3 extends over 14 amino acids. Trimming removed 6 bases from V and 7 bases from J; junction bases left unmatched: 5. The CDR3 DNA is TGTGCCAGCAGGACTAGCGGGGGGCGGGGGACCCAGTACTTC. Its translation is CASRTSGGRGTQYF.

The chain combines TRBV5-1 with TRBJ2-2; 8 positions agree with TRBD1. Germline CDR1 reads SGHRS; CDR2 reads YFSETQ. CDR3 length equals 15 residues. V was clipped by 3 bases and J by 8 bases; unmatched bases: 9. The CDR3 region has the DNA TGCGCCAGCAGCTCAGGACAGGGAAGGTCGGGGGAGCTGTTTTTT. Its translation is CASSSGQGRSGELFF.

The chain has TRBV20-1 and TRBJ2-5; D uncertain. Germline values: CDR1 DFQATT, CDR2 SNEGSKA (reference sequence). Between the trimmed V and J ends, which lost 3 bases and 3 bases, there was a span of 5 bases. This CDR3 comprises 11 residues. This CDR3 is CSASQKETQYF. The CDR3 nucleotides read TGCAGTGCTAGCCAGAAAGAGACCCAGTACTTC.

This clone was detected only once. The rearrangement links TRBV3-1 (or the pseudogene TRBV3-2) to TRBJ1-1; TRBD1 matches at 8 bases. The CDR3 sequence is 14 residues long. The J segment lost 2 bases and the V segment lost 5 bases, leaving 4 bases of the junction unmatched. Germline V gene sequence: CDR1 LGHDT, CDR2 YNNKEL (reference sequence). The DNA for the CDR3 is TGTGCCAGCAGCTCTGGACAGGGAAACACTGAAGCTTTCTTT. The encoded protein is CASSSGQGNTEAFF.